This T cell receptor beta chain appears in the sequencing data of a study of shared clonotypes between healthy human individuals. As for the study in general: The cohort comprised a couple of women and a few men. Their ages spanned 18 to 49 years.

The V gene's germline CDR1 is MNHEY and CDR2 SVGAGI. The CDR3 is 15 amino acids. The V gene end was trimmed by 6 bases and the J gene end by 6 bases; junction bases not matched to a gene: 8. Regarding the study as a whole: Rarefaction showed sorted-subset sequencing was incomplete despite large depth.

Per the original methods: ImmunoSEQ yielded junction-only sequences lacking quality scores, so filtering differed. Generated by immunoSEQ multiplex PCR, the TCRdb table keeps only in-frame clones and is missing some. V and J calls and clone size are copied from that table; D and trimming were computed from the DNA. The table includes approximately 2,300,000 clones, around 92% detected once. On this clone itself: What it recognizes is unknown.

This chain joins TRBV6-5 and TRBJ2-2; 9 bases align to TRBD1. This sequence was found in a man aged 18 to 29 in good health. Some clones in this sample may be carry-over from other donors' samples. Source material: naive CD4+ T cells from PBMCs. The sample's subset: CD45RA+ positively selected. The CDR3 DNA sequence: TGTGCCAGCAGGCGAACAGGGGGCGCTCCCGGGGAGCTGTTTTTT. Translation gives CASRRTGGAPGELFF.